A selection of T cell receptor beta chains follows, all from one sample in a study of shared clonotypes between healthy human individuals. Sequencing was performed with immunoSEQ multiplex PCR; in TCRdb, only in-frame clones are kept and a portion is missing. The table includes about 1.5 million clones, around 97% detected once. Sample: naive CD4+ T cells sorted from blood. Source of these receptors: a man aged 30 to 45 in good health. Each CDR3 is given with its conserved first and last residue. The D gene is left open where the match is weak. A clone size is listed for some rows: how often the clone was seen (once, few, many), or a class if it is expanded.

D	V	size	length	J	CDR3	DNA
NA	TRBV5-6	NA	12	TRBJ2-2	CASSLDAGELFF	TGTGCCAGCAGCTTGGACGCCGGGGAGCTGTTTTTT
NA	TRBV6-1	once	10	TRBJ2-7	CAGGSYEQYF	TGTGCTGGGGGATCCTACGAGCAGTACTTC
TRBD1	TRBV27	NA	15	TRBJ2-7	CASSFAGTDSYEQYF	TGTGCCAGCAGTTTTGCCGGGACAGATTCCTACGAGCAGTACTTC
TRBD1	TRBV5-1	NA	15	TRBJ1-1	CASSPAGGLNTEAFF	TGCGCCAGCAGCCCCGCAGGGGGATTAAACACTGAAGCTTTCTTT
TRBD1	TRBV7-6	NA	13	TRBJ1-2	CASSSRGHGGYTF	TGTGCCAGCAGCTCCAGGGGGCATGGTGGCTACACCTTC
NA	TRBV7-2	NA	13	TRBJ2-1	CASQRRRGNEQFF	TGTGCCTCCCAGCGCCGGAGGGGGAATGAGCAGTTCTTC
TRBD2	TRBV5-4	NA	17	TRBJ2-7	CASTSLVTSGDSYEQYF	TGTGCCAGCACCTCGTTAGTGACTAGCGGGGATTCCTACGAGCAGTACTTC
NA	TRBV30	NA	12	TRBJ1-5	CAWSRGNQPQHF	TGTGCCTGGAGTAGGGGCAATCAGCCCCAGCATTTT
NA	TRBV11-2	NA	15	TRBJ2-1	CASSLGGGGYNEQFF	TGTGCCAGCAGCTTAGGAGGCGGCGGGTACAATGAGCAGTTCTTC
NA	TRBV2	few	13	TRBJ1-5	CASNLRGNQPQHF	TGTGCCAGCAACTTAAGGGGGAACCAGCCCCAGCATTTT
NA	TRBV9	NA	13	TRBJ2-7	CASSVEASGEQYF	TGTGCCAGCAGCGTAGAGGCCTCGGGGGAGCAGTACTTC
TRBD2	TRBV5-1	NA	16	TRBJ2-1	CASSLEGLAGYNEQFF	TGCGCCAGCAGCTTGGAGGGACTAGCGGGTTACAATGAGCAGTTCTTC
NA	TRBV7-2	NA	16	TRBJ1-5	CASSLTRTLSNQPQHF	TGTGCCAGCAGCCTTACGCGCACTTTAAGCAATCAGCCCCAGCATTTT
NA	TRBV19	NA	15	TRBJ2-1	CASSIVTGSYNEQFF	TGTGCCAGTAGTATAGTGACAGGTTCCTACAATGAGCAGTTCTTC
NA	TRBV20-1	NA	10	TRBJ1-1	CSAANTEAFF	TGCAGTGCAGCGAACACTGAAGCTTTCTTT
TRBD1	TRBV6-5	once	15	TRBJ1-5	CASRETGPGNQPQHF	TGTGCCAGCAGAGAGACAGGGCCGGGCAATCAGCCCCAGCATTTT
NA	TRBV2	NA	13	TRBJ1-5	CASSGSINQPQHF	TGTGCCAGCAGTGGGTCCATAAATCAGCCCCAGCATTTT
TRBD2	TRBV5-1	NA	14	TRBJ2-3	CASSLRPSGDKQYF	TGCGCCAGCAGCTTGAGGCCTAGCGGCGACAAGCAGTATTTT
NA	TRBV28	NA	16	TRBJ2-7	CASSPPSRPSSYEQYF	TGTGCCAGCAGTCCGCCTAGCAGACCGAGCTCCTACGAGCAGTACTTC
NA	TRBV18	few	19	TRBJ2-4	CASSPQPWRGRIAKNIQYF	TGTGCCAGCTCACCACAACCCTGGAGGGGGAGAATAGCCAAAAACATTCAGTACTTC
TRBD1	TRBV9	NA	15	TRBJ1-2	CASSVGVGTVVGYTF	TGTGCCAGCAGCGTAGGTGTAGGGACAGTCGTTGGCTACACCTTC
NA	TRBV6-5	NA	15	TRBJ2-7	CASSLSEGGSYEQYF	TGTGCCAGCAGTCTCAGCGAAGGGGGCTCCTACGAGCAGTACTTC
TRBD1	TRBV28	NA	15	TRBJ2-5	CASRPPDRVQETQYF	TGTGCCAGCAGGCCCCCAGACAGGGTTCAAGAGACCCAGTACTTC
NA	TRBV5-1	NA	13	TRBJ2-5	CASSLKGVETQYF	TGCGCCAGCAGCTTAAAGGGGGTAGAGACCCAGTACTTC
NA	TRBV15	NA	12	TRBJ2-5	CATSRPSLSQYF	TGTGCCACCAGCAGACCCTCTCTTTCCCAGTACTTC
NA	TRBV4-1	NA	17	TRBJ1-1	CASSLRTAMLTNTEAFF	TGCGCCAGCAGCCTCAGGACAGCTATGTTGACGAACACTGAAGCTTTCTTT
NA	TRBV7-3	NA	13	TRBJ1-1	CASSLHMNTEAFF	TGTGCCAGCAGCTTACACATGAACACTGAAGCTTTCTTT
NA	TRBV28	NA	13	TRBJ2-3	CASRYSDPDTQYF	TGTGCCAGCAGGTACAGCGACCCAGATACGCAGTATTTT
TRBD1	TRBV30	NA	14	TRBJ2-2	CAWSRGQGAGELFF	TGTGCCTGGAGTCGCGGACAGGGCGCCGGGGAGCTGTTTTTT
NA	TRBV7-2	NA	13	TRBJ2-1	CASSLLGRNEQFF	TGTGCCAGCAGCCTCCTGGGGCGGAATGAGCAGTTCTTC
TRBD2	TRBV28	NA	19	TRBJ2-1	CASSHGLAGRVTSYNEQFF	TGTGCCAGCAGTCACGGACTAGCGGGGAGAGTCACCTCCTACAATGAGCAGTTCTTC
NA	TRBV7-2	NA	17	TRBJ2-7	CASSLVVGVSPTYEQYF	TGTGCCAGCAGCTTAGTAGTTGGTGTTTCCCCCACCTACGAGCAGTACTTC